The next 16 T cell receptor beta chains were all read from a single sample in a study of T cells in Graves' hyperthyroidism and ophthalmopathy. RNA transcripts yielded amplified TCR beta CDR3 regions. The HTBI set primed first-round TCR CDR3 RT-PCR. Using its own MiXCR run on the multiplex PCR reads, TCRdb lists one record per CDR3 protein. This repertoire shows hundreds of thousands of distinct CDR3 sequences, approximately 24% found once; its top ten account for about 11%. Sequencing input: blood. These receptors all stem from a woman in her twenties or thirties with Graves' ophthalmopathy.

The CDR3 loop is CSTQLAFDEQYF. The CDR3 bases are TGCAGTACACAACTAGCGTTTGACGAGCAGTACTTC. The chain joins TRBV20-1 to TRBJ2-7; 7 bases map to TRBD2. After removal of 8 bases from V and 5 bases from J, the junction contained 9 bases not matched to a gene. The CDR3 is made up of 12 amino acids. CDR1 and CDR2 (germline): DFQATT, SNEGSKA (reference sequence).

The sample holds a few counts of this clonotype. The rearrangement uses TRBV19 and TRBJ1-1; no reliable D call. Per germline, CDR1 LNHDA and CDR2 SQIVND (reference sequence). The CDR3 totals 15 residues. V was cut by 3 bases and J by 0 bases, with 11 bases left in between. The CDR3 DNA is TGTGCCAGTAGTATTCGCCTCGGGATGAACACTGAAGCTTTCTTT. This translates into CASSIRLGMNTEAFF.

This clonotype was detected many times. V gene TRBV5-1 combines with J gene TRBJ1-3; D possibly corresponds to TRBD1 (6 bases). Germline V CDR1 and CDR2: SGHRS, YFSETQ. CDR3 size: 15 residues. V was cut by 0 bases and J by 0 bases, with 7 bases left in between. The CDR3 reads CASSLEGGSGNTIYF. In DNA, the CDR3 is TGCGCCAGCAGCTTGGAAGGGGGCTCTGGAAACACCATATATTTT.

This clonotype has at least ten counts. This sequence joins TRBV7-6 and TRBJ2-7; tentative D call: TRBD1 (6 bases). Per germline, CDR1 SGHVS and CDR2 FNYEAQ. Trimming removed 5 bases from V and 3 bases from J, with 14 bases in between. This CDR3 has 14 residues. The CDR3 loop reads CASSPPGHNYEQYF. The CDR3 DNA reads as TGTGCCAGCAGCCCTCCGGGACACAACTACGAGCAGTACTTC.

This clonotype has only a few counts. The J gene is TRBJ2-5, the V gene TRBV27, with 7 bases identical to TRBD1. The germline V gene has CDR1 MNHEY and CDR2 SMNVEV (reference sequence). The CDR3 contains 17 residues. Losses at the gene ends were 3 bases for V and 2 bases for J; bases not matched to a gene: 12. For the CDR3, the DNA is TGTGCCAGCAGTTTCCGACACAGGGGCCGCTCACAAGAGACCCAGTACTTC. Translating gives CASSFRHRGRSQETQYF.

At least ten counts were recorded for this clonotype. J is TRBJ2-5 and V is TRBV12-3 or TRBV12-4; D possibly corresponds to TRBD1 (5 bases). Deletions cut 3 bases from V and 5 bases from J, with 19 bases between. CDR3 length: 16 residues. For the CDR3, the DNA is TGTGCCAGCAGTTTCTATAGGGGCAACCCAGGGGAGACCCAGTACTTC. This translates into CASSFYRGNPGETQYF.

Many counts were recorded for this clonotype. This chain joins TRBV12-3 or TRBV12-4 and TRBJ1-2, with a possible D match to TRBD1 (6 bases). Trimming removed 3 bases at V and 3 bases at J, with 11 bases between. The CDR3 loop spans 14 amino acids. CDR3 coding DNA: TGTGCCAGCAGTTTGATAGGGGGAGACTATGGCTACACCTTC. Residues: CASSLIGGDYGYTF.

Ten or more counts support this clonotype. The chain recombines TRBV6-4 with TRBJ2-2; weak D call: TRBD2 (5 bases). The germline V and J ends were trimmed by 2 bases and 4 bases, with 8 bases remaining between them. The CDR3 loop spans 14 amino acids. Per the germline V gene, CDR1 is MRHNA and CDR2 is SNTAGT. The CDR3 loop reads CASSDLEGTGELFF. The CDR3 region has the DNA TGTGCCAGCAGTGACCTAGAGGGCACCGGGGAGCTGTTTTTT.

This clonotype has only a few counts. V and J are TRBV6-1 and TRBJ2-7, with 7 bases matching TRBD1. The CDR3 is made up of 13 amino acids. Germline trimming cut 8 bases from V and 2 bases from J; bases unmatched to any gene: 6. In germline, CDR1 is MNHNS, CDR2 SASEGT. The CDR3 nucleotides read TGTGCCAGCCAACGGGACAGCCCCTACGAGCAGTACTTC. Protein: CASQRDSPYEQYF.

This clonotype was seen more than once but under ten times. The chain links TRBV11-2 to TRBJ2-7; 7 bases are shared with TRBD1. Trimming took 5 bases from V and 3 from J; bases not matched to a gene: 7. Germline lookup yields CDR1 SGHAT and CDR2 FQNNGV. The CDR3 runs to 14 residues. The CDR3 region has the DNA TGTGCCAGCAGCCGCGAACAGGGGATCTACGAGCAGTACTTC. It specifies CASSREQGIYEQYF.

V usage is TRBV6-1 and J usage is TRBJ2-5; 8 nucleotides match TRBD2. Germline V gene lookup returns CDR1 MNHNS and CDR2 SASEGT. This CDR3 has 14 residues. Trimming cost V 8 bases and J 1 base; bases outside gene matches: 6. CDR3 in amino acids: CASQPGRVQETQYF. The CDR3 DNA follows: TGTGCCAGCCAACCCGGGAGGGTCCAAGAGACCCAGTACTTC.

This clonotype was seen repeatedly, ten times or more. The V gene is TRBV6-1, the J gene TRBJ1-2, with 11 bases lining up with TRBD1. Per germline, CDR1 MNHNS and CDR2 SASEGT. V gave up 4 bases and J gave up 8 bases; unmatched junction bases: 9. The CDR3 contains 15 residues. In nucleotides, the CDR3 is TGTGCCAGCAGTGGAGCCGGACAGGGGGCGGAAGGCTACACCTTC. Translation gives CASSGAGQGAEGYTF.

About this clonotype: A read error is possible here, since a much larger clone lies one base away. V usage is TRBV11-2 and J usage is TRBJ1-1, with 11 bases identical to TRBD1. The CDR3 extends over 16 amino acids. Germline V gene sequence: CDR1 SGHAT, CDR2 FQNNGV. The CDR3 here is CASSHRGQGAHTEACF. The CDR3 nucleotides read TGTGCCAGCAGCCATCGCGGACAGGGGGCGCACACTGAAGCTTGCTTT.

This chain joins TRBV24-1 and TRBJ2-2, with D tentatively TRBD2 (6 bases). Germline V CDR1 and CDR2: KGHDR, SFDVKD. The ends were cut back, 0 bases at V and 3 bases at J, with 7 bases in the middle. CDR3 length equals 15 residues. DNA of the CDR3: TGTGCCACCAGTGATTTGTCGGGGGACACCGGGGAGCTGTTTTTT. It is translated as CATSDLSGDTGELFF.

Of note for this clonotype: One end of the junction does not line up with germline, which may come from a read error. The V and J genes are TRBV4-1 and TRBJ2-4; TRBD1 might be the D (5 bases). The V gene's germline CDR1 is MGHRA and CDR2 YSYEKL. This CDR3 is built from 15 residues. CDR3 loop: CASSQVRQLKNIKYF. As DNA, the CDR3 is TGCGCCAGCAGCCAAGTCAGACAGCTCAAAAACATTAAGTACTTC.

There are many counts of this clonotype. The chain uses TRBV20-1 and TRBJ2-5; the match to TRBD2 covers 8 bases. The CDR3 has 14 residues. Germline CDR1 is DFQATT and CDR2 is SNEGSKA (reference sequence). The CDR3 loop is CSGTSGGFEETQYF. CDR3 sequence (DNA): TGCAGCGGTACTAGCGGAGGGTTTGAAGAGACCCAGTACTTC.